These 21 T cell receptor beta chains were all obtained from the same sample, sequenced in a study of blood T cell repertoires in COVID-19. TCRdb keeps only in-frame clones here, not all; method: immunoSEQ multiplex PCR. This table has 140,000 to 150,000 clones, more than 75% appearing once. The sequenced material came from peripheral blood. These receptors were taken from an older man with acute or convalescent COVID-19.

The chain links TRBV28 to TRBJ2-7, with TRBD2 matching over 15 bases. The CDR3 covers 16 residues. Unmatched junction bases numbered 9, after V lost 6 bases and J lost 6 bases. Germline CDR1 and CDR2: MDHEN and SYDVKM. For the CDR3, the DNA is TGTGCCAGCAGCCCCGGGACTAGCGGGAGGTGGGGCGAGCAGTACTTC. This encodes CASSPGTSGRWGEQYF.

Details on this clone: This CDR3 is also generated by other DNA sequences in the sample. The CDR3 sequence: CAWSVRGETQYF. The CDR3 DNA reads as TGTGCCTGGAGTGTACGAGGGGAGACCCAGTACTTC. The J gene is TRBJ2-5, the V gene TRBV30, with a possible D match to TRBD2 (5 bases). This CDR3 is built from 12 residues. The germline V and J ends were trimmed by 0 bases and 5 bases, with 7 bases remaining between them. Germline CDR1 is GTSNPN and CDR2 is SVGIG (reference sequence).

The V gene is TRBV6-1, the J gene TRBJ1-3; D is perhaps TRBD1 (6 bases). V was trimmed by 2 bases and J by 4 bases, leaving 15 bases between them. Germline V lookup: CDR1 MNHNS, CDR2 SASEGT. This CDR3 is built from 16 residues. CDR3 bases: TGTGCCAGCAGTGAATCCTCAGGGGCCTCAGGAAACACCATATATTTT. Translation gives CASSESSGASGNTIYF.

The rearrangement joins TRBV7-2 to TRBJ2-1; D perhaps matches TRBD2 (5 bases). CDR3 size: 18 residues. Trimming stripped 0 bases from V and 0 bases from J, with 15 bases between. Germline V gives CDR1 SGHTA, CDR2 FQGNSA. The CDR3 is CASSLAWSGGSSYNEQFF. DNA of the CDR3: TGTGCCAGCAGCTTAGCTTGGTCTGGTGGGAGCTCCTACAATGAGCAGTTCTTC.

DNA for the CDR3: TGTGCCAGCAGCTCGTTCACAGGGAGCGTGGGCAATCAGCCCCAGCATTTT. This encodes CASSSFTGSVGNQPQHF. This chain joins TRBV5-4 and TRBJ1-5, with a possible D match to TRBD1 (6 bases). The CDR3 is 17 residues long. V was trimmed by 3 bases and J by 2 bases, leaving 18 bases between them. Per germline, CDR1 SGHNT and CDR2 YYREEE (reference sequence).

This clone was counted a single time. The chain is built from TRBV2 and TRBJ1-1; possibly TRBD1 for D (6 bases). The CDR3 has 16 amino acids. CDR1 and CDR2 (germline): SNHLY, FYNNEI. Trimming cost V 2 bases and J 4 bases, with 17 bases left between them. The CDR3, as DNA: TGTGCCAGCAGTGAACTCGGTCGGACAGCCGTCACTGAAGCTTTCTTT. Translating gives CASSELGRTAVTEAFF.

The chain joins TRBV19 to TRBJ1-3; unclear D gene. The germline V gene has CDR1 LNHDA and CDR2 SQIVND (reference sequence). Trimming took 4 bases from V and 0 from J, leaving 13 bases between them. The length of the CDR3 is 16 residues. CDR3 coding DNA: TGTGCCAGTAGTACTCAACCAAAGAGCTCTGGAAACACCATATATTTT. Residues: CASSTQPKSSGNTIYF.

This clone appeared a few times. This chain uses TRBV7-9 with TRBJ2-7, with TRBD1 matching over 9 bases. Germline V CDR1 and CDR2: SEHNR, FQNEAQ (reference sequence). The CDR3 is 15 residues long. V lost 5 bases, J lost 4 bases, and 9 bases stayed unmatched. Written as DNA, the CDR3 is TGTGCCAGCAGCCCCTCCGGGACAGGGTCTTACGAGCAGTACTTC. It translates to CASSPSGTGSYEQYF.

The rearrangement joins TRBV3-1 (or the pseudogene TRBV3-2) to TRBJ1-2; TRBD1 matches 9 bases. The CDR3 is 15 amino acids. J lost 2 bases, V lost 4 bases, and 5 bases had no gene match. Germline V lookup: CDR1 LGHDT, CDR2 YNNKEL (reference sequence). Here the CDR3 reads CASSPWDRVNYGYTF. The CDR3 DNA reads TGTGCCAGCAGCCCCTGGGACAGGGTCAACTATGGCTACACCTTC.

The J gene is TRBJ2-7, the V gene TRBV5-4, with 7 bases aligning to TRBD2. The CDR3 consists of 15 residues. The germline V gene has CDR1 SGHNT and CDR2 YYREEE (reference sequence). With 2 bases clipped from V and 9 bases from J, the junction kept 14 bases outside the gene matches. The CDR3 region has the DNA TGTGCCAGCAGCTTTCGGGAGGCGAAGTACGGGGGGCAGTACTTC. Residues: CASSFREAKYGGQYF.

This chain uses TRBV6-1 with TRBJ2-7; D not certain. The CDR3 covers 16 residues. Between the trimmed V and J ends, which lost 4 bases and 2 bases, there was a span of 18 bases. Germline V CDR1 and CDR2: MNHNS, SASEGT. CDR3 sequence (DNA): TGTGCCAGCAGTGTGGGCAAGTCCCGCACAGCCTACGAGCAGTACTTC. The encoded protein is CASSVGKSRTAYEQYF.

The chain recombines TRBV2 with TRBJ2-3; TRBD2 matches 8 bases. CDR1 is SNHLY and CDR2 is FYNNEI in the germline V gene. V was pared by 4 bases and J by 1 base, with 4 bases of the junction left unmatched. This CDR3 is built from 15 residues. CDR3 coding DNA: TGTGCCAGCAGTGGCCAAGCGGGGGGCACAGATACGCAGTATTTT. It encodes CASSGQAGGTDTQYF. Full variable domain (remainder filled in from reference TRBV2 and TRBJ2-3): EPEVTQTPSHQVTQMGQEVILRCVPISNHLYFYWYRQILGQKVEFLVSFYNNEISEKSEIFDDQFSVERPDGSNFTLKIRSTKLEDSAMYFCASSGQAGGTDTQYFGPGTRLTVL.

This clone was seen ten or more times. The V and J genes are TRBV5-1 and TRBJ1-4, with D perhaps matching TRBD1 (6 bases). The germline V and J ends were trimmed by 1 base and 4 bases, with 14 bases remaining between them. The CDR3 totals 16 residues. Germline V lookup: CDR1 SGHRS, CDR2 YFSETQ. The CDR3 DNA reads TGCGCCAGCAGCTTGTTCGGGCAGGGGAGTAATGAAAAACTGTTTTTT. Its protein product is CASSLFGQGSNEKLFF.

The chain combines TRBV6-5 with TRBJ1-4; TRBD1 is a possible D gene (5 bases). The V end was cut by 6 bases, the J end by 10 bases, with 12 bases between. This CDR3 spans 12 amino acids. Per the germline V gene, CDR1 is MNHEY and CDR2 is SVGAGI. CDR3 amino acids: CASRTDTLKLFF. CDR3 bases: TGTGCCAGCAGGACGGACACGCTAAAACTGTTTTTT.

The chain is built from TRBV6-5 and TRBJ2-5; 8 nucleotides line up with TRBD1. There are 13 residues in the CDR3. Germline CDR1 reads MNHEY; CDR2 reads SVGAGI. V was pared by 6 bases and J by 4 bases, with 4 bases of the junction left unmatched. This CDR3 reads CASRDRVVETQYF. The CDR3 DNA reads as TGTGCCAGCAGGGACAGGGTCGTAGAGACCCAGTACTTC.

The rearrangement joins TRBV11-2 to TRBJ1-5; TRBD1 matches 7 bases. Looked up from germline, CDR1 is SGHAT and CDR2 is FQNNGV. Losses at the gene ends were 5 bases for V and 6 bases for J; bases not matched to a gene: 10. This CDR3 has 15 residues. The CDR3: CASSPTTGFRQPQHF. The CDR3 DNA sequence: TGTGCCAGCAGCCCGACGACAGGGTTCCGTCAGCCCCAGCATTTT.

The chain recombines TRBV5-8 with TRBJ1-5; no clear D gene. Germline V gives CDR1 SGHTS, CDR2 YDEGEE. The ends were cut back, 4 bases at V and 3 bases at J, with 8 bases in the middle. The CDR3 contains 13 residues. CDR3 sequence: CASSPVPNQPQHF. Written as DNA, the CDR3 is TGTGCCAGCAGCCCGGTCCCCAATCAGCCCCAGCATTTT.

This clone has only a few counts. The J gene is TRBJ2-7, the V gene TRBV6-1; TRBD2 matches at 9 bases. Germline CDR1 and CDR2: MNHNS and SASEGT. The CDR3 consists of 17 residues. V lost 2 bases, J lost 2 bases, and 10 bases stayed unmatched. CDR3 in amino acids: CASSERRTSAIPYEQYF. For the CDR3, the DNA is TGTGCCAGCAGTGAACGTCGGACTAGCGCCATACCCTACGAGCAGTACTTC.

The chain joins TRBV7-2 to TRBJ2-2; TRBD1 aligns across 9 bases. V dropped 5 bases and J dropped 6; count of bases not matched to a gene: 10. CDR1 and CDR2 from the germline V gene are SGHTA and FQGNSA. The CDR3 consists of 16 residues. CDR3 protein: CASSRDRDRIAGELFF. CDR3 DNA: TGTGCCAGCAGCCGGGACAGGGACAGGATCGCCGGGGAGCTGTTTTTT.

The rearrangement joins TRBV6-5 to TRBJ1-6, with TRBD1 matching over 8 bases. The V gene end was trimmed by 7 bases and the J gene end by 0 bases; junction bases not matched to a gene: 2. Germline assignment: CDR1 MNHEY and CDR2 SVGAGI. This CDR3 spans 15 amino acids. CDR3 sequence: CASNRGGSYNSPLHF. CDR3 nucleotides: TGTGCCAGCAACAGGGGGGGCTCCTATAATTCACCCCTCCACTTT.

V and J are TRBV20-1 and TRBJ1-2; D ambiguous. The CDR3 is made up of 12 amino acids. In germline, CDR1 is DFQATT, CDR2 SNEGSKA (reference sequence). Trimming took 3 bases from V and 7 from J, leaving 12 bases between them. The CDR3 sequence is CSASFGGSGYTF. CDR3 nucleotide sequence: TGCAGTGCTAGTTTCGGAGGCTCTGGCTACACCTTC.